This TCR beta chain emerged from a study of CD8 T cells in ankylosing spondylitis. Study findings and constraints: Reportedly, significant enrichment of disease-linked clones occurred in matched ankylosing spondylitis synovial fluid. Seemingly characteristic of ankylosing spondylitis blood was a TCR beta motif consisting of under 10 highly homologous variants.

The table lists this clonotype with a few counts. Its antigen is still unknown. V dropped 7 bases and J dropped 9 bases, with 13 bases sitting between them. The CDR3 runs 12 residues. A single record per CDR3 protein comes from TCRdb applying MiXCR to the 5' RACE reads. The profile shows about 360,000 distinct CDR3 sequences, roughly 22% of them singletons. The chain uses TRBV12-3 or TRBV12-4 and TRBJ2-1; maybe TRBD2 (5 bases). This TCR was sampled from a male donor with ankylosing spondylitis or in good health (not recorded which). The specimen sequenced was blood, either unsorted or a sorted T cell fraction (not recorded which). Here the CDR3 reads CASTYSAGEQFF. The CDR3 DNA reads TGTGCCAGCACATATTCTGCGGGTGAGCAGTTCTTC.